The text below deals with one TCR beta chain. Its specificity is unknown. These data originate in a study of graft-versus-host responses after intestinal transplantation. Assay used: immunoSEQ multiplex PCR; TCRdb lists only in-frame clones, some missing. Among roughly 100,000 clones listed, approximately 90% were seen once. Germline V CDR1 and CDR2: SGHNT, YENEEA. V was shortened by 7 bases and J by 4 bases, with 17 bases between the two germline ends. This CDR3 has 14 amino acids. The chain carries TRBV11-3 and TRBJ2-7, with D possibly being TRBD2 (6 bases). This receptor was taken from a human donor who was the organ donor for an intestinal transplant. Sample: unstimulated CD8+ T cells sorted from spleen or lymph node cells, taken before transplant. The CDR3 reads CASTVGEEDYEQYF. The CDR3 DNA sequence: TGTGCCAGCACGGTGGGGGAGGAGGATTACGAGCAGTACTTC.